This entry describes one T cell receptor gamma chain. A far more abundant clone sits one base away, making this likely a read error. This record belongs to a study of gamma-delta T cells after stem cell transplantation. TCRdb redid the clone calls on the RT-PCR reads with CATT. The sample gives some 350 gamma-chain clones, roughly 50% of which show up once; roughly 29% is in the top ten. Germline V gene sequence: CDR1 VTNTFY, CDR2 YDVSTARD (reference sequence). The CDR3 sequence is 13 residues long. The rearrangement links TRGV3 to TRGJP1. TCRdb is silent on the J gene; assignment here came from matching the DNA to germline. Sample: gamma-delta T cells. The sequence was obtained from a human donor. It is not recorded whose cells these are; they may come from a transplant donor. CDR3: CAAWDPWGWFKIF. The CDR3 DNA reads as TGTGCCGCCTGGGACCCTTGGGGTTGGTTCAAGATATTT.